Presented here are 19 T cell receptor beta chains from one specimen sequenced in a study of blood T cell repertoires in COVID-19. Profiling relied on immunoSEQ multiplex PCR, and the TCRdb table lists in-frame clones only, not all of them. Seen here are 270,000 or so clones, nearly 90% observed once, and the top ten hold around 10%. Sequences were obtained from peripheral blood. The receptor set was obtained from a woman in her thirties with COVID-19, enrolled during active disease.

The rearrangement joins TRBV13 to TRBJ2-1; D might be TRBD2 (6 bases). V was shortened by 3 bases and J by 4 bases, with 25 bases between the two germline ends. The CDR3 contains 19 residues. Germline CDR1 reads PRHDT; CDR2 reads FYEKMQ (reference sequence). The CDR3 loop is CASSFLGHQTGGEYNEQFF. In nucleotides, the CDR3 is TGTGCCAGCAGCTTCCTGGGCCACCAGACGGGCGGGGAGTACAATGAGCAGTTCTTC.

The chain employs TRBV28 and TRBJ1-5, with 7 bases aligning to TRBD1. Germline V lookup: CDR1 MDHEN, CDR2 SYDVKM. The length of the CDR3 is 19 residues. Trimming took 4 bases from V and 0 from J; bases not matched to a gene: 15. Written as DNA, the CDR3 is TGTGCCAGCAGTTCGTCCCTTTTGGGACAGAGCTATAGCAATCAGCCCCAGCATTTT. This translates into CASSSSLLGQSYSNQPQHF.

V usage is TRBV4-1 and J usage is TRBJ2-3; TRBD1 matches at 11 bases. Per germline, CDR1 MGHRA and CDR2 YSYEKL. Trimming at V came to 4 bases and at J to 5 bases, leaving 8 bases not matched to a gene. The CDR3 spans 16 residues. The CDR3 nucleotides are TGCGCCAGCAGCCCTCGGACAGGGGGCTACGGAGATACGCAGTATTTT. Its translation is CASSPRTGGYGDTQYF.

The chain employs TRBV6-6 and TRBJ1-5; D is uncertain. Deletions cut 2 bases from V and 5 bases from J, with 7 bases between. Germline values: CDR1 MNHNY, CDR2 SVGAGI (reference sequence). The CDR3 is made up of 13 amino acids. For the CDR3, the DNA is TGTGCCAGCAGTTACGACAAGGATCAGCCCCAGCATTTT. Protein sequence: CASSYDKDQPQHF.

The chain joins TRBV2 to TRBJ1-3; the match to TRBD1 covers 7 bases. The CDR3 length is 13 residues. Germline V lookup: CDR1 SNHLY, CDR2 FYNNEI. Trimming cost V 7 bases and J 3 bases; bases outside gene matches: 3. Here the CDR3 reads CASKAGGGNTIYF. Here the CDR3 DNA reads TGTGCCAGCAAGGCAGGGGGTGGAAACACCATATATTTT.

The J gene is TRBJ2-7, the V gene TRBV5-8, with 11 bases lining up with TRBD2. V shed 3 bases and J 2 bases; nucleotides not matched to a gene: 7. The germline gives CDR1 SGHTS, CDR2 YDEGEE. The CDR3 length is 16 residues. The CDR3 loop reads CASSSTGTSGPYEQYF. As DNA, the CDR3 is TGTGCCAGCAGCTCAACGGGGACTAGCGGACCCTACGAGCAGTACTTC.

The chain is built from TRBV6-5 and TRBJ2-5; TRBD2 matches at 7 bases. CDR3 length equals 15 residues. The V segment lost 0 bases and the J segment 5 bases; nucleotides outside the gene matches: 6. The germline gives CDR1 MNHEY, CDR2 SVGAGI. CDR3 residues: CASSYSERGGETQYF. The CDR3 DNA reads TGTGCCAGCAGTTACTCGGAGCGGGGAGGCGAGACCCAGTACTTC.

The V and J genes are TRBV24-1 and TRBJ2-1; 9 positions agree with TRBD1. The germline CDR1 and CDR2 sequences are KGHDR and SFDVKD. V gave up 9 bases and J gave up 8 bases; unmatched junction bases: 7. The CDR3 spans 13 residues. The CDR3 sequence is CATSDRGLDEQFF. The DNA for the CDR3 is TGTGCCACCTCCGACAGGGGGTTGGATGAGCAGTTCTTC.

The chain combines TRBV7-9 with TRBJ2-1; tentatively, D is TRBD1 (5 bases). The CDR3 length is 13 residues. V lost 5 bases, J lost 3 bases, and 8 bases lay in between. Germline CDR1 reads SEHNR; CDR2 reads FQNEAQ (reference sequence). CDR3 bases: TGTGCCAGCAGCCTTACAGGCTACAATGAGCAGTTCTTC. As protein: CASSLTGYNEQFF.

Here the CDR3 DNA reads TGTGCCACCGTACGGGACCCCCGGGAGGGATGTAGTCCCTACGAGCAGTACTTC. It translates to CATVRDPREGCSPYEQYF. The genes are TRBV24-1 and TRBJ2-7; TRBD2 agrees at 8 bases. The V and J ends lost 9 bases and 2 bases, in that order; junction bases with no gene match: 20. The CDR3 is 18 residues long. The germline V gene has CDR1 KGHDR and CDR2 SFDVKD.

This chain connects TRBV5-6 to TRBJ2-1; TRBD2 matches at 13 bases. The CDR3 totals 17 residues. CDR1 SGHDT and CDR2 YYEEEE come from the germline V gene. V dropped 5 bases and J dropped 0; count of bases not matched to a gene: 5. The CDR3 nucleotides read TGTGCCAGCAGAGGGACTAGCGGGGCGAGCTCCTACAATGAGCAGTTCTTC. Its translation is CASRGTSGASSYNEQFF.

The rearrangement uses TRBV2 and TRBJ1-4, with a weak D call TRBD1 (5 bases). This CDR3 spans 15 amino acids. The V end was cut by 5 bases, the J end by 8 bases, with 18 bases between. Germline-derived CDR1 and CDR2 are SNHLY and FYNNEI. For the CDR3, the DNA is TGTGCCAGCAGTCCTAGGTCCAGGGTCAACGAAAAACTGTTTTTT. Protein: CASSPRSRVNEKLFF.

The gene calls are TRBV7-6 and TRBJ2-3; 7 positions match TRBD1. With V trimmed by 5 bases and J by 5 bases, 16 bases remained unmatched. This CDR3 has 17 residues. Germline assignment: CDR1 SGHVS and CDR2 FNYEAQ. The CDR3 sequence: CASSEGAGDGLGDTQYF. In DNA, the CDR3 is TGTGCCAGCAGCGAGGGGGCAGGGGACGGTTTAGGAGATACGCAGTATTTT.

The rearrangement links TRBV4-1 to TRBJ1-1; D unresolved. V shed 0 bases and J shed 0 bases, with 5 bases lying between them. Germline-derived CDR1 and CDR2 are MGHRA and YSYEKL. The CDR3 consists of 14 residues. Written as DNA, the CDR3 is TGCGCCAGCAGCCAAGATCCCATGAACACTGAAGCTTTCTTT. Encoded protein: CASSQDPMNTEAFF.

The CDR3 DNA follows: TGTGCCAGCAGCCCAGGACAGGACCACTCCTACGAGCAGTACTTC. Amino acids: CASSPGQDHSYEQYF. The chain carries TRBV7-9 and TRBJ2-7, with TRBD1 matching 7 bases. The CDR3 loop spans 15 amino acids. The ends lost 5 bases at V and 0 bases at J; junction bases unmatched: 7. Germline values: CDR1 SEHNR, CDR2 FQNEAQ (reference sequence).

The CDR3 sequence: CTSSHPRGRIYNEQFF. CDR3 bases: TGCACCAGCAGCCACCCCAGGGGGCGCATATACAATGAGCAGTTCTTC. The chain links TRBV1 to TRBJ2-1; TRBD1, the table's D call, lacks a check against the DNA. TRBV1 has pseudogene status. The CDR3 runs to 16 residues.

This clone came up a few times. The genes are TRBV4-1 and TRBJ1-5; TRBD1 matches at 7 bases. V shed 0 bases and J 1 base; nucleotides not matched to a gene: 12. CDR3 length equals 19 residues. CDR1 is MGHRA, CDR2 YSYEKL, per germline. The CDR3, as DNA: TGCGCCAGCAGCCAAGAGAAGGGGGCGATAATTTTGAGCAATCAGCCCCAGCATTTT. It yields the protein CASSQEKGAIILSNQPQHF.

The gene calls are TRBV29-1 and TRBJ2-1; 10 bases fit TRBD2. V dropped 5 bases and J dropped 5; count of bases not matched to a gene: 6. Germline CDR1 SQVTM, CDR2 ANQGSEA. CDR3 size: 14 residues. The DNA of the CDR3 is TGCAGCGTTCCTAGCGGGGGCCTAAACAATGAGCAGTTCTTC. Translation gives CSVPSGGLNNEQFF.

The chain combines TRBV7-6 with TRBJ2-7, with 8 bases identical to TRBD1. The CDR3 sequence is 15 residues long. V shed 4 bases and J 2 bases; nucleotides not matched to a gene: 7. CDR1 and CDR2 from the germline V gene are SGHVS and FNYEAQ. The DNA for the CDR3 is TGTGCCAGCAGCTGGGGTCAGGGGGCCCCCTACGAGCAGTACTTC. This sequence encodes CASSWGQGAPYEQYF.